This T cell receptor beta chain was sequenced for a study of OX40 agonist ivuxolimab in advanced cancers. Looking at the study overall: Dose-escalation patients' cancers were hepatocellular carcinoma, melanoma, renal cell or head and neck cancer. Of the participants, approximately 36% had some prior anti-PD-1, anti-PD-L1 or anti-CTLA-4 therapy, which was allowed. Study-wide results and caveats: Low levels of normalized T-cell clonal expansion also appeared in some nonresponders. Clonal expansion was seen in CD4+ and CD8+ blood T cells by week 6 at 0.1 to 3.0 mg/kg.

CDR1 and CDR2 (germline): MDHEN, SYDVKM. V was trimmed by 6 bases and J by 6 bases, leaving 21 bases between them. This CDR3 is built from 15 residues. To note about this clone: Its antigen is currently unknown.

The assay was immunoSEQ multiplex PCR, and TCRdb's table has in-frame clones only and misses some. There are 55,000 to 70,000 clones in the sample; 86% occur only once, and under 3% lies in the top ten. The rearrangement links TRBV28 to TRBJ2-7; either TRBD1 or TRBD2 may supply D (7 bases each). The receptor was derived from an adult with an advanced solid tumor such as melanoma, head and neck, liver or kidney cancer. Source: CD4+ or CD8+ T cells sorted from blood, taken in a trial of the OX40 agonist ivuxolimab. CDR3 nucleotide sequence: TGTGCCAGCAGGAAGGGGAGGGGGCGCTTGGGCGAGCAGTACTTC. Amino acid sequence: CASRKGRGRLGEQYF. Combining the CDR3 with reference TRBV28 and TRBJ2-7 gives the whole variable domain DVKVTQSSRYLVKRTGEKVFLECVQDMDHENMFWYRQDPGLGLRLIYFSYDVKMKEKGDIPEGYSVSREKKERFSLILESASTNQTSMYLCASRKGRGRLGEQYFGPGTRLTVT.